The rows below give T cell receptor beta chains drawn from one sample of a study of OX40 agonist ivuxolimab in advanced cancers. The data were produced by immunoSEQ multiplex PCR, yet TCRdb's version contains in-frame clones alone and is incomplete. This table has 85,000 to 130,000 clones, 75% to 95% appearing once. This material consisted of CD4+ or CD8+ T cells sorted from blood, taken in a trial of the OX40 agonist ivuxolimab. All receptors come from an adult with an advanced solid tumor such as melanoma, head and neck, liver or kidney cancer. CDR3s include the opening cysteine and the closing phenylalanine or tryptophan. D genes are given only for firm matches. Only some rows state a clone size, as once, few, many or a class for expanded clones.

abundance: .; d_gene: TRBD1; v_gene: TRBV7-2; j_gene: TRBJ1-5; CDR3aa: CASSLVGGGSNQPQHF; CDR3nt: TGTGCCAGCAGCTTAGTAGGGGGCGGCAGCAATCAGCCCCAGCATTTT
abundance: .; d_gene: .; v_gene: TRBV19; j_gene: TRBJ1-5; CDR3aa: CASSIWAGNGNQPQHF; CDR3nt: TGTGCCAGTAGTATCTGGGCGGGGAATGGGAATCAGCCCCAGCATTTT
abundance: few; d_gene: .; v_gene: TRBV29-1; j_gene: TRBJ1-1; CDR3aa: CSVNAGRAMRNTEAFF; CDR3nt: TGCAGCGTTAATGCAGGGCGAGCAATGAGGAACACTGAAGCTTTCTTT
abundance: .; d_gene: .; v_gene: TRBV10-3; j_gene: TRBJ1-4; CDR3aa: CAISESDGTEKLFF; CDR3nt: TGTGCCATCAGTGAGTCTGATGGGACCGAAAAACTGTTTTTT
abundance: .; d_gene: .; v_gene: TRBV2; j_gene: TRBJ2-7; CDR3aa: CASSDGGSYEQYF; CDR3nt: TGTGCCAGCAGTGACGGGGGATCCTACGAGCAGTACTTC
abundance: .; d_gene: .; v_gene: TRBV5-4; j_gene: TRBJ2-7; CDR3aa: CASSLGQQYEQYF; CDR3nt: TGTGCCAGCAGCTTGGGACAGCAGTACGAGCAGTACTTC
abundance: .; d_gene: .; v_gene: TRBV28; j_gene: TRBJ2-3; CDR3aa: CASSSTTSTDTQYF; CDR3nt: TGTGCCAGCAGTTCAACGACTAGTACAGATACGCAGTATTTT
abundance: .; d_gene: TRBD2; v_gene: TRBV11-2; j_gene: TRBJ2-5; CDR3aa: CASRQLAGGETQYF; CDR3nt: TGTGCCAGCAGGCAGCTAGCGGGAGGAGAGACCCAGTACTTC
abundance: .; d_gene: .; v_gene: TRBV5-1; j_gene: TRBJ2-7; CDR3aa: CASSLVGQLEQYF; CDR3nt: TGCGCCAGCAGCTTGGTGGGTCAGTTGGAGCAGTACTTC
abundance: .; d_gene: .; v_gene: TRBV7-2; j_gene: TRBJ2-7; CDR3aa: CASSYQQGSGEQYF; CDR3nt: TGTGCCAGCAGCTACCAACAGGGCTCCGGCGAGCAGTACTTC
abundance: .; d_gene: .; v_gene: TRBV6-1; j_gene: TRBJ1-1; CDR3aa: CASTPGREGTEAFF; CDR3nt: TGTGCCAGCACCCCGGGCAGGGAGGGCACTGAAGCTTTCTTT
abundance: once; d_gene: TRBD1; v_gene: TRBV9; j_gene: TRBJ2-2; CDR3aa: CASSARTGGNTGELFF; CDR3nt: TGTGCCAGCAGCGCAAGGACAGGGGGAAACACCGGGGAGCTGTTTTTT
abundance: .; d_gene: TRBD1; v_gene: TRBV11-1; j_gene: TRBJ2-2; CDR3aa: CASRSGQGNGELFF; CDR3nt: TGTGCCAGCAGGTCGGGACAGGGGAATGGGGAGCTGTTTTTT
abundance: .; d_gene: TRBD1; v_gene: TRBV5-5; j_gene: TRBJ2-3; CDR3aa: CASSIRTGGPADTQYF; CDR3nt: TGTGCCAGCAGTATAAGGACAGGGGGCCCGGCGGATACGCAGTATTTT
abundance: .; d_gene: TRBD2; v_gene: TRBV7-8; j_gene: TRBJ2-1; CDR3aa: CASSLGTGTSGASSYNEQFF; CDR3nt: TGTGCCAGCAGCCTAGGAACCGGGACTAGCGGGGCTAGCTCCTACAATGAGCAGTTCTTC
abundance: .; d_gene: TRBD1; v_gene: TRBV18; j_gene: TRBJ2-1; CDR3aa: CASSPQGGASYNEQFF; CDR3nt: TGTGCCAGCTCACCACAAGGGGGCGCGTCCTACAATGAGCAGTTCTTC
abundance: .; d_gene: .; v_gene: TRBV11-1; j_gene: TRBJ2-7; CDR3aa: CASSLGRTEQYF; CDR3nt: TGTGCCAGCAGCCTTGGACGGACCGAGCAGTACTTC
abundance: .; d_gene: TRBD2; v_gene: TRBV5-1; j_gene: TRBJ2-2; CDR3aa: CASSPTSGSPGELFF; CDR3nt: TGCGCCAGCAGCCCCACTAGCGGGAGCCCCGGGGAGCTGTTTTTT
abundance: once; d_gene: TRBD2; v_gene: TRBV7-2; j_gene: TRBJ2-7; CDR3aa: CASSLSSGIGEQYF; CDR3nt: TGTGCCAGCAGCTTATCTAGCGGGATTGGAGAGCAGTACTTC
abundance: .; d_gene: .; v_gene: TRBV5-5; j_gene: TRBJ2-7; CDR3aa: CASSLAAGYSYEQYF; CDR3nt: TGTGCCAGCAGCTTGGCTGCGGGTTACTCCTACGAGCAGTACTTC
abundance: .; d_gene: TRBD2; v_gene: TRBV27; j_gene: TRBJ2-2; CDR3aa: CASSLISGRGSVGELFF; CDR3nt: TGTGCCAGCAGTTTAATTAGCGGGAGAGGTAGTGTCGGGGAGCTGTTTTTT
abundance: .; d_gene: .; v_gene: TRBV7-2; j_gene: TRBJ2-4; CDR3aa: CASSWDRKNIQYF; CDR3nt: TGTGCCAGCAGCTGGGACCGGAAAAACATTCAGTACTTC
abundance: .; d_gene: .; v_gene: TRBV27; j_gene: TRBJ2-7; CDR3aa: CASSPLGTGLANEQYF; CDR3nt: TGTGCCAGCAGTCCTCTCGGGACGGGACTCGCTAACGAGCAGTACTTC
abundance: .; d_gene: TRBD1; v_gene: TRBV28; j_gene: TRBJ2-7; CDR3aa: CASSLVGTGGHEQYF; CDR3nt: TGTGCCAGCAGTCTTGTAGGGACAGGGGGCCACGAGCAGTACTTC
abundance: .; d_gene: .; v_gene: TRBV18; j_gene: TRBJ2-2; CDR3aa: CASSLDWEGQLRTGELFF; CDR3nt: TGTGCCAGCTCACTCGACTGGGAGGGACAGCTTCGCACCGGGGAGCTGTTTTTT
abundance: .; d_gene: .; v_gene: TRBV7-2; j_gene: TRBJ1-2; CDR3aa: CASSTRQNYGYTF; CDR3nt: TGTGCCAGCAGCACCCGACAGAACTATGGCTACACCTTC
abundance: .; d_gene: .; v_gene: TRBV28; j_gene: TRBJ2-3; CDR3aa: CASQEGFTDTQYF; CDR3nt: TGTGCCTCCCAGGAGGGCTTCACAGATACGCAGTATTTT
abundance: .; d_gene: .; v_gene: TRBV7-8; j_gene: TRBJ2-6; CDR3aa: CASSKGFSGANVLTF; CDR3nt: TGTGCCAGCAGCAAAGGGTTCTCTGGGGCCAACGTCCTGACTTTC
abundance: .; d_gene: TRBD2; v_gene: TRBV18; j_gene: TRBJ2-1; CDR3aa: CASRSGRDYNEQFF; CDR3nt: TGTGCCAGCCGTAGCGGGAGGGATTACAATGAGCAGTTCTTC
abundance: once; d_gene: .; v_gene: TRBV2; j_gene: TRBJ2-4; CDR3aa: CASSFKEIGQHLAKNIQYF; CDR3nt: TGTGCCAGCAGTTTTAAAGAGATAGGACAGCATCTAGCCAAAAACATTCAGTACTTC
abundance: .; d_gene: .; v_gene: TRBV11-2; j_gene: TRBJ2-1; CDR3aa: CASSLVVGDLDEQFF; CDR3nt: TGTGCCAGCAGCTTAGTTGTAGGGGATTTGGATGAGCAGTTCTTC
abundance: .; d_gene: TRBD1; v_gene: TRBV19; j_gene: TRBJ1-4; CDR3aa: CASRILTGGNEKLFF; CDR3nt: TGTGCCAGTAGAATCCTGACAGGGGGTAATGAAAAACTGTTTTTT
abundance: .; d_gene: TRBD2; v_gene: TRBV6-6; j_gene: TRBJ2-5; CDR3aa: CASTLAETQYF; CDR3nt: TGTGCCAGCACACTAGCGGAGACCCAGTACTTC
abundance: .; d_gene: TRBD1; v_gene: TRBV7-8; j_gene: TRBJ2-7; CDR3aa: CASSLGVRGPSYEQYF; CDR3nt: TGTGCCAGCAGCTTAGGTGTCAGGGGGCCCTCCTACGAGCAGTACTTC
abundance: .; d_gene: TRBD1; v_gene: TRBV6-1; j_gene: TRBJ1-2; CDR3aa: CASTRDRGLYGYTF; CDR3nt: TGTGCCAGCACCCGGGACAGGGGTTTATATGGCTACACCTTC
abundance: .; d_gene: .; v_gene: TRBV5-5; j_gene: TRBJ2-7; CDR3aa: CASSLTTGAYEQYF; CDR3nt: TGTGCCAGCAGTTTAACGACAGGTGCCTACGAGCAGTACTTC
abundance: .; d_gene: .; v_gene: TRBV28; j_gene: TRBJ2-7; CDR3aa: CASRGTPTYEQYF; CDR3nt: TGTGCCAGCAGAGGGACTCCCACCTACGAGCAGTACTTC
abundance: .; d_gene: .; v_gene: TRBV7-9; j_gene: TRBJ1-2; CDR3aa: CASSLALSGVLDGYTF; CDR3nt: TGTGCCAGCAGCTTAGCGTTGAGTGGCGTACTAGATGGCTACACCTTC
abundance: .; d_gene: .; v_gene: TRBV7-2; j_gene: TRBJ2-7; CDR3aa: CASSVGTPYEQYF; CDR3nt: TGTGCCAGCAGCGTAGGGACACCTTACGAGCAGTACTTC
abundance: few; d_gene: .; v_gene: TRBV7-2; j_gene: TRBJ1-2; CDR3aa: CASSLGSFNYGYTF; CDR3nt: TGTGCCAGCAGCTTAGGATCCTTTAACTATGGCTACACCTTC
abundance: .; d_gene: .; v_gene: TRBV28; j_gene: TRBJ2-7; CDR3aa: CASSPGTLSSYEQYF; CDR3nt: TGTGCCAGCAGTCCGGGGACTTTAAGCTCCTACGAGCAGTACTTC
abundance: .; d_gene: TRBD1; v_gene: TRBV5-4; j_gene: TRBJ2-7; CDR3aa: CASSSSSTGSSYEQYF; CDR3nt: TGTGCCAGCAGCTCCTCGTCGACAGGGAGCTCCTACGAGCAGTACTTC
abundance: .; d_gene: TRBD2; v_gene: TRBV7-6; j_gene: TRBJ2-5; CDR3aa: CASSLETGGEQYF; CDR3nt: TGTGCCAGCAGCTTAGAAACGGGGGGAGAGCAGTACTTC
abundance: .; d_gene: TRBD1; v_gene: TRBV7-7; j_gene: TRBJ2-5; CDR3aa: CASSVGTGLETQYF; CDR3nt: TGTGCCAGCAGCGTAGGGACAGGGTTAGAGACCCAGTACTTC
abundance: .; d_gene: .; v_gene: TRBV7-3; j_gene: TRBJ1-1; CDR3aa: CASSLSRDTIAFF; CDR3nt: TGTGCCAGCAGCTTATCCCGGGACACCATAGCTTTCTTT
abundance: few; d_gene: .; v_gene: TRBV7-2; j_gene: TRBJ2-3; CDR3aa: CASSRDISTDTQYF; CDR3nt: TGTGCCAGCAGCCGGGACATCTCCACAGATACGCAGTATTTT
abundance: .; d_gene: TRBD2; v_gene: TRBV9; j_gene: TRBJ2-2; CDR3aa: CASSVLAGATGELFF; CDR3nt: TGTGCCAGCAGCGTACTAGCGGGTGCTACCGGGGAGCTGTTTTTT
abundance: .; d_gene: TRBD1; v_gene: TRBV5-1; j_gene: TRBJ2-1; CDR3aa: CASSLPQGANEQFF; CDR3nt: TGCGCCAGCAGCTTGCCACAGGGGGCTAATGAGCAGTTCTTC
abundance: .; d_gene: .; v_gene: TRBV7-2; j_gene: TRBJ2-2; CDR3aa: CASSLGSGTTGELFF; CDR3nt: TGTGCCAGCAGCTTAGGATCGGGGACCACCGGGGAGCTGTTTTTT
abundance: .; d_gene: .; v_gene: TRBV4-3; j_gene: TRBJ2-3; CDR3aa: CASSPPGTDTQYF; CDR3nt: TGCGCCAGCAGCCCTCCAGGGACAGATACGCAGTATTTT
abundance: .; d_gene: .; v_gene: TRBV6-4; j_gene: TRBJ2-1; CDR3aa: CASSDSWGILSSLPSYNEQFF; CDR3nt: TGTGCCAGCAGTGACTCGTGGGGGATTCTTTCATCGCTACCCTCCTACAATGAGCAGTTCTTC
abundance: once; d_gene: TRBD2; v_gene: TRBV5-6; j_gene: TRBJ2-7; CDR3aa: CASSLSGTSGASSYEQYF; CDR3nt: TGTGCCAGCAGCCTGTCCGGGACTAGCGGGGCGTCGTCGTACGAGCAGTACTTC
abundance: once; d_gene: .; v_gene: TRBV2; j_gene: TRBJ1-6; CDR3aa: CASDGWDSPLHF; CDR3nt: TGTGCCAGCGACGGATGGGATTCACCCCTCCACTTT
abundance: few; d_gene: .; v_gene: TRBV6-1; j_gene: TRBJ1-5; CDR3aa: CASAEGGRQPQHF; CDR3nt: TGTGCCAGTGCAGAGGGGGGGAGGCAGCCCCAGCATTTT
abundance: .; d_gene: TRBD1; v_gene: TRBV19; j_gene: TRBJ2-1; CDR3aa: CASSPRQGRNEQFF; CDR3nt: TGTGCCAGTAGTCCCCGACAGGGTAGGAATGAGCAGTTCTTC
abundance: .; d_gene: TRBD1; v_gene: TRBV6-1; j_gene: TRBJ2-7; CDR3aa: CASSEAGQGVFF; CDR3nt: TGTGCCAGCAGTGAAGCGGGACAGGGGGTATTCTTC
abundance: .; d_gene: TRBD2; v_gene: TRBV18; j_gene: TRBJ2-1; CDR3aa: CASSPALAGGYNEQFF; CDR3nt: TGTGCCAGCTCACCCGCACTAGCGGGAGGGTACAATGAGCAGTTCTTC